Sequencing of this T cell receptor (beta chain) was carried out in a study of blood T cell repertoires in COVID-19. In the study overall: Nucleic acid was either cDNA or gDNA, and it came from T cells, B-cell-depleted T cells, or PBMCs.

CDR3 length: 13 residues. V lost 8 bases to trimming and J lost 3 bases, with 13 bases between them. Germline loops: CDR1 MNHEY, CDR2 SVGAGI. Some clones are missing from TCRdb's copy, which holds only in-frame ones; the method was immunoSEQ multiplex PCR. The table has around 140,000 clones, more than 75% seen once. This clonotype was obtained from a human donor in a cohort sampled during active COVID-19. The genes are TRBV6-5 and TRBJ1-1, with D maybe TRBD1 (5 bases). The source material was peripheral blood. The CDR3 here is CASRSRGYTEAFF. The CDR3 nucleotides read TGTGCCAGCCGATCACGGGGGTACACTGAAGCTTTCTTT.